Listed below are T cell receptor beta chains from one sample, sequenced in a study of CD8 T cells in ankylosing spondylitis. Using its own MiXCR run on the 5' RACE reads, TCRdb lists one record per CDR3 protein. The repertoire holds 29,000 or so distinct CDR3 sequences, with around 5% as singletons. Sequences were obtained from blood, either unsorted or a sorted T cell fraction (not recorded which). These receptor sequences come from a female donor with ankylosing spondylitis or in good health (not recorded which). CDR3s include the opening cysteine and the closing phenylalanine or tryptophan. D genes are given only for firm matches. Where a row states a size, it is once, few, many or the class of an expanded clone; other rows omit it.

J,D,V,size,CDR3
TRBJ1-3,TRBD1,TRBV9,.,CASSVAGTVRGNTIYF
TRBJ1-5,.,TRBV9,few,CASSPSPYSNQPQHF
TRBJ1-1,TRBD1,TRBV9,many,CASSEGADRDRAFF
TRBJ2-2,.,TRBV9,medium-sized,CASSVFGTARDTGELFF
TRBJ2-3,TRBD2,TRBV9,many,CASSVDAGGISSTDTQYF
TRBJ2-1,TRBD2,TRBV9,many,CASSETSGSYNEQFF
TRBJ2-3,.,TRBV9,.,CASSTRTPTSTDTQYF
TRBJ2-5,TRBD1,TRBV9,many,CASSRGQHQETQYF
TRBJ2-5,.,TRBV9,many,CASSVADQETQYF
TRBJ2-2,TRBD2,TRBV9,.,CASSPGRGALTGELFF
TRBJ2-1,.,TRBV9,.,CASSAGQSYNEQFF
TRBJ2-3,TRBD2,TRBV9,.,CASSVREGSDTQYF
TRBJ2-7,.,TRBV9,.,CASSGWGWEQYF
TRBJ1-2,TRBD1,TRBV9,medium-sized,CASSVGTGGGNYGYTF
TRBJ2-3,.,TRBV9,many,CASSPAGGAFPDTQYF
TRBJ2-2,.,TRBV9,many,CASSLYTGELFF
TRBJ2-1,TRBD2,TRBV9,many,CASSGSSRGGPYNEQFF
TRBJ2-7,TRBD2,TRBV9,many,CASSVAGTIIYEQYF
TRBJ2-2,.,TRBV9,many,CASSSQGRGELFF
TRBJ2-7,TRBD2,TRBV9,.,CASSGGLRIYEQYF
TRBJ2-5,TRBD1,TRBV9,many,CASSATGVKETQYF
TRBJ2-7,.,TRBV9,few,CASSTRTGVPYEQYF
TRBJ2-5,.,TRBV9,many,CASSVAQGWETQYF
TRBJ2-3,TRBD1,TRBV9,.,CASSAITGGDTQYF
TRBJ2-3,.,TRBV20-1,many,CHVTGDTDTQYF
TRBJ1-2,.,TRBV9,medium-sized,CASSSSPGYGYTF
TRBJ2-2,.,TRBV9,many,CASSRLYTGELFF
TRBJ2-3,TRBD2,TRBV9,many,CASSVGVLAGADTQYF
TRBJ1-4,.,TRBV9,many,CASSVEGRNEKLFF
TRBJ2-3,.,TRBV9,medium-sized,CASSVARIDTQYF
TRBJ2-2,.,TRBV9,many,CASSVGTVTGELFF
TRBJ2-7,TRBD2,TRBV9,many,CASSPQGLAGTYEQYF
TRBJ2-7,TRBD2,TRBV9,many,CASSVELAGSDEQYF
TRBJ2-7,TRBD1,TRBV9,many,CASSVAGTGGTYEQYF
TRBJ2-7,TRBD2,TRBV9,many,CASSVDGAGGYEQYF
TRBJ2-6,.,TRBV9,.,CASSTSDGTKGPGANVLTF
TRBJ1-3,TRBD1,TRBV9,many,CASSGQGGSFGNTIYF
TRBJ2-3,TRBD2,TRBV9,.,CASSVESSGPPDTQYF
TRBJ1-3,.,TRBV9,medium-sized,CASSVDGGNRNTIYF
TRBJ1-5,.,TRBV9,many,CASSAGGQNSNQPQHF
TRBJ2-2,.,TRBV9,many,CASSATDSNTGELFF
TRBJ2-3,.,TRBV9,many,CASSAYDRARGSTDTQYF
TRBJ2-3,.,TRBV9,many,CASSPDYFTDTQYF
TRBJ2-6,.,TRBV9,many,CASSLGVSRRASGANVLTF
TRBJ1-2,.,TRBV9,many,CASSVEGGRYGYTF
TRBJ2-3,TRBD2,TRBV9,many,CASSTRTSVGLSTDTQYF